This T cell receptor (beta chain) comes out of a study of T cells after yellow fever vaccination (dated by TCRdb to between 2018 and 2021). In terms of the full investigation: The SMART-Seq v4 Ultra Low Input RNA kit was used to prepare libraries from fractions with low cell numbers. Blood samples were taken at several timepoints before and after primary and secondary immunization, and bulk PBMC replicates and cell subsets were isolated. Two healthy male donors, one aged 18 to 30 and one aged 30 to 40 years, made up the cohort. Bulk TCR alpha and beta repertoires were sequenced longitudinally to track T-cell clones before and after primary and booster YFV17D yellow fever vaccination. General findings and caveats noted by the study authors: FACS-sorted repertoires could contain abundant contaminating clonotypes from the bulk population, so computational filtering was required. The secondary T-cell response was found to be weaker but faster than the primary response, with a peak reached on day 5 rather than on day 15. Most clones expanded after primary vaccination (around 96% of CD4 and over 80% of CD8) were re-detected after the booster, suggesting that broad memory maintenance occurred. Because only two donors were included in the study, the extent to which the findings can be generalized is limited. A small fraction of clonotypes appeared in both the CD4 and CD8 compartments, likely as a result of convergent recombination.

TCR cDNA was made using 5'RACE template switching, a step that added a universal primer site and unique molecular identifiers. Priming of cDNA synthesis was performed from both the TCR alpha and TCR beta constant segments. Library amplification used two PCR steps, and the second PCR step added sample barcodes and sequencing adapters. Sequencing of the libraries was done on either Illumina HiSeq 2500 (2x100 bp) or NovaSeq (2x150 bp). On the authors' methods: Demultiplexing of reads and collapsing into UMI consensus sequences were performed with MIGEC, and V(D)J alignment was carried out with MiXCR. Using edgeR on replicate PBMC samples, clonotypes were called vaccine-responding if FDR was below 0.01 and the log2 fold change was above 5 up to day 15. Each bulk clonotype was labeled CD4 or CD8 based on which sequenced repertoire, CD4 or CD8, contained the clonotype at higher abundance. The raw public data were reprocessed by TCRdb itself: fastp quality trimming at Q25, MiXCR clonotype calling, in-frame beta chains only. Here each entry gathers all rows of one CDR3 protein and keeps the most common genes and DNA. These V and J calls are TCRdb output, not the study's own analysis. This sample holds approximately 260,000 distinct CDR3 sequences; approximately 13% were observed only once. Approximately 0.49% of the sample rests with the top ten.

The treatment or condition label corresponds to: live attenuated yellow fever vaccine strain. PBMCs were isolated from peripheral blood using a standard Ficoll-Paque protocol. Dynabeads CD4 and CD8 positive selection kits were used to isolate CD4 and CD8 T-cell fractions. TriZol was used to extract RNA from bulk PBMCs, CD4 and CD8 fractions, and dextramer-positive and dextramer-negative fractions. A note on this clonotype: Its antigen is still unknown. One base away there is no much larger clone; base qualities are not given.

Trimming takes 0 bases from V and 5 bases from J, and the germline ends sit 13 bases apart. According to the germline V gene, CDR1 reads LGHNA and CDR2 reads YSLEER. From its cysteine to its phenylalanine, the CDR3 spans 15 amino acids. CDR3 DNA is the only sequence kept; it has 45 bases, read in frame from the first base. This clonotype was obtained from a man aged 30 to 45 who received the YFV17D yellow fever vaccine. This sequence uses TRBV4-3 and TRBJ2-5; TRBD2 is a possible D gene, resting on 5 matching bases. The sequencing here drew on CD4+ T cells sorted from PBMCs, taken 45 days after the yellow fever booster vaccination. The CDR3 protein is CASSQDFVRGETQYF. The bases are TGCGCCAGCAGCCAAGATTTTGTACGGGGTGAGACCCAGTACTTC.